The rows below give T cell receptor beta chains drawn from one sample of a study of cytomegalovirus exposure and HLA in healthy donors. This table comes from immunoSEQ multiplex PCR, and its TCRdb copy is limited to in-frame clones, with some not included. Among 120,000 to 150,000 clones, around 78% were seen once, and the ten largest hold about 2.5%. Sequencing was performed on PBMCs. Source of these receptors: a male donor in good health and CMV-seronegative. CDR3s include the opening cysteine and the closing phenylalanine or tryptophan. The order of the fields is V gene, clone size, D gene, J gene, CDR3 length, CDR3 DNA, CDR3 protein. A D gene is named only where the DNA matches it firmly. Clone size is shown for a subset of rows, as once, few, many or a class of expanded clone.

V: TRBV19; size: -; D: -; J: TRBJ1-2; length: 16; DNA: TGTGCCAGTAGTATAGTCCGACAGGACACTTTCTATGGCTACACCTTC; CDR3: CASSIVRQDTFYGYTF
V: TRBV6-5; size: -; D: TRBD2; J: TRBJ2-1; length: 14; DNA: TGTGCCAGCAGTCCTAGCGGGAGTAAAAATGAGCAGTTCTTC; CDR3: CASSPSGSKNEQFF
V: TRBV6-5; size: -; D: TRBD1; J: TRBJ1-2; length: 16; DNA: TGTGCCAGCAGTTACTCAGACGGGACAGGGGGCTATGGCTACACCTTC; CDR3: CASSYSDGTGGYGYTF
V: TRBV11-1; size: -; D: TRBD2; J: TRBJ2-5; length: 16; DNA: TGTGCCAGCAGCTTGGGGACTAGCGGGAGAGAGGAGACCCAGTACTTC; CDR3: CASSLGTSGREETQYF
V: TRBV7-9; size: -; D: TRBD2; J: TRBJ2-5; length: 16; DNA: TGTGCCAGCAACCAAAATGGACTAGCGAGACAAGAGACCCAGTACTTC; CDR3: CASNQNGLARQETQYF
V: TRBV19; size: few; D: TRBD1; J: TRBJ2-5; length: 16; DNA: TGTGCCAGTAGTATAGAAGTGACAGGGGGTCAAGAGACCCAGTACTTC; CDR3: CASSIEVTGGQETQYF
V: TRBV5-1; size: few; D: TRBD1; J: TRBJ2-1; length: 17; DNA: TGCGCCAGCAGCCCACGAGCCGGGACAGGGCCCCCCAATGAGCAGTTCTTC; CDR3: CASSPRAGTGPPNEQFF
V: TRBV19; size: -; D: -; J: TRBJ2-7; length: 12; DNA: TGTGCCAGGGCAGGTCCCTTCTACGAGCAGTACTTC; CDR3: CARAGPFYEQYF
V: TRBV2; size: -; D: TRBD1; J: TRBJ1-2; length: 14; DNA: TGTGCCAGCAGTGTGGACAGGGATGGCTATGGCTACACCTTC; CDR3: CASSVDRDGYGYTF
V: TRBV10-3; size: -; D: TRBD1; J: TRBJ1-5; length: 17; DNA: TGTGCCATCAGGGAGGGCGGGACAGGGATGCTCAATCAGCCCCAGCATTTT; CDR3: CAIREGGTGMLNQPQHF
V: TRBV11-2; size: few; D: -; J: TRBJ2-5; length: 16; DNA: TGTGCCAGCAGACAGCTATGGCTTGGATTTCAAGAGACCCAGTACTTC; CDR3: CASRQLWLGFQETQYF
V: TRBV7-9; size: -; D: -; J: TRBJ2-7; length: 13; DNA: TGTGCCAGCAGCACCGACAGTTCCTACGAGCAGTACTTC; CDR3: CASSTDSSYEQYF
V: TRBV6-5; size: -; D: -; J: TRBJ1-1; length: 15; DNA: TGTGCCAGCAGTCTTTCCCGCGGGGCGGGGACTGAAGCTTTCTTT; CDR3: CASSLSRGAGTEAFF
V: TRBV27; size: once; D: -; J: TRBJ2-5; length: 16; DNA: TGTGCCAGCAGTCCCCCCGGGGTGGGGAGTTACGGGACCCAGTACTTC; CDR3: CASSPPGVGSYGTQYF
V: TRBV7-6; size: -; D: -; J: TRBJ1-1; length: 15; DNA: TGTGCCAGCAGCCGCCCCGCCTCAGGGAACACTGAAGCTTTCTTT; CDR3: CASSRPASGNTEAFF
V: TRBV4-3; size: -; D: TRBD2; J: TRBJ2-5; length: 14; DNA: TGCGCCAGCAGCCGGGGACTAGCGGGGGGTAACCAGTACTTC; CDR3: CASSRGLAGGNQYF